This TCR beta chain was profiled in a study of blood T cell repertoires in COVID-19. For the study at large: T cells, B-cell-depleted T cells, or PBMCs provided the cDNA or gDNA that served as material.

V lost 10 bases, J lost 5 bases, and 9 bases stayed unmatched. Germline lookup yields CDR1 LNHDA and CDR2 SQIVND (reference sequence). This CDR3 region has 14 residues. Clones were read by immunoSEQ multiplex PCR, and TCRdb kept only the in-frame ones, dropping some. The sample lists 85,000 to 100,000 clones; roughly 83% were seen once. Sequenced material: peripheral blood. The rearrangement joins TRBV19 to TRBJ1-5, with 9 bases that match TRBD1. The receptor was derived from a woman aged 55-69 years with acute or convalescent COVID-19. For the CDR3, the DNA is TGTGCCACCGGACAGGGGAGGCGTTATCAGCCCCAGCATTTT. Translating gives CATGQGRRYQPQHF.